This T cell receptor (beta chain) was identified in a study of OX40 agonist ivuxolimab in advanced cancers. This CDR3 comprises 11 residues. Germline CDR1 MNHEY, CDR2 SVGAGI. Trimming took 10 bases from V and 9 from J; bases not matched to a gene: 8. Generated by immunoSEQ multiplex PCR, the TCRdb table keeps only in-frame clones and is missing some. The data contain fewer than 15,000 clones, roughly 87% of them singletons. This chain connects TRBV6-5 to TRBJ1-1, with 7 bases fitting TRBD1. The sequence was obtained from an adult with an advanced solid tumor such as melanoma, head and neck, liver or kidney cancer. This material consisted of CD4+ or CD8+ T cells sorted from blood, taken in a trial of the OX40 agonist ivuxolimab. The CDR3 nucleotides read TGTGCCACCTTTGACAGGGTAAAAGCTTTCTTT. Protein product: CATFDRVKAFF.